The 18 T cell receptor beta chains below all came from one sample that was sequenced in a study of T cell responses to AZD1222 COVID-19 vaccine. The data were produced by immunoSEQ multiplex PCR, yet TCRdb's version contains in-frame clones alone and is incomplete. The sample lists fewer than 150,000 clones; over 75% were seen once. Sequenced material: peripheral blood, taken on day 0 of AZD1222 vaccination. These receptors were obtained from an adult in good health.

This clone was observed once. J is TRBJ2-1 and V is TRBV7-9, with D perhaps matching TRBD2 (6 bases). Germline V gives CDR1 SEHNR, CDR2 FQNEAQ (reference sequence). This CDR3 comprises 14 residues. V dropped 4 bases and J dropped 5 bases, with 12 bases sitting between them. This CDR3 is CASSSIGGDNEQFF. The CDR3 bases are TGTGCCAGCAGCTCCATCGGGGGAGACAATGAGCAGTTCTTC.

The chain uses TRBV2 and TRBJ1-4, with 9 bases aligning to TRBD1. There are 18 residues in the CDR3. V lost 1 base, J lost 7 bases, and 13 bases stayed unmatched. Germline loops: CDR1 SNHLY, CDR2 FYNNEI. The chain's CDR3 is CASSEVLRDRVLREKLFF. The CDR3, as DNA: TGTGCCAGCAGTGAAGTTTTAAGGGACAGGGTATTGCGTGAAAAACTGTTTTTT.

V gene TRBV2 combines with J gene TRBJ2-2, with D possibly matching TRBD2 (6 bases). This CDR3 has 15 residues. From germline, CDR1 is SNHLY and CDR2 FYNNEI. Trimming pared 6 bases from V and 0 bases from J, leaving 11 bases between. The CDR3 loop reads CASSRDWSNTGELFF. The CDR3 nucleotides are TGTGCCAGCAGCCGGGACTGGTCGAACACCGGGGAGCTGTTTTTT.

V is TRBV3-1 (or the pseudogene TRBV3-2) and J is TRBJ1-3; D is possibly TRBD1 (5 bases). With 3 bases removed from V and 0 bases from J, the gap between germline ends came to 6 bases. Germline assignment: CDR1 LGHDT and CDR2 YNNKEL (reference sequence). The CDR3 totals 14 residues. CDR3 coding DNA: TGTGCCAGCAGCCAGGGACTCTCTGGAAACACCATATATTTT. It specifies CASSQGLSGNTIYF.

V usage is TRBV18 and J usage is TRBJ1-1; no reliable D call. This CDR3 contains 15 residues. CDR1 is KGHSH and CDR2 is LQKENI in the germline V gene. V lost 1 base, J lost 1 base, and 10 bases lay in between. Here the CDR3 reads CASSPLPAKNTEAFF. CDR3 sequence (DNA): TGTGCCAGCTCACCACTGCCAGCAAAGAACACTGAAGCTTTCTTT.

Remarks on this clone: The same CDR3 also results from other DNA sequences found in this sample. The chain links TRBV7-2 to TRBJ2-2; D possibly corresponds to TRBD2 (5 bases). There are 15 residues in the CDR3. V lost 5 bases and J lost 2, with 12 bases in between. CDR1 and CDR2 from the germline V gene are SGHTA and FQGNSA. CDR3: CASSVPGLNTGELFF. DNA of the CDR3: TGTGCCAGCAGCGTTCCGGGGTTAAACACCGGGGAGCTGTTTTTT.

V is TRBV4-3 and J is TRBJ2-1; maybe TRBD1 (7 bases). V shed 0 bases and J shed 6 bases, with 15 bases lying between them. From germline, CDR1 is LGHNA and CDR2 YSLEER. The CDR3 is made up of 16 amino acids. The CDR3, as DNA: TGCGCCAGCAGCCAAGATTCAGGGGGGAGGTCCAATGAGCAGTTCTTC. The encoded protein is CASSQDSGGRSNEQFF.

This clone was recorded once. CDR3 sequence: CASSLGQREGNEQFF. The CDR3 bases are TGCGCCAGCAGCTTGGGCCAGCGGGAGGGCAATGAGCAGTTCTTC. J is TRBJ2-1 and V is TRBV5-1; TRBD2 matches 10 bases. Trimming removed 0 bases from V and 6 bases from J; junction bases left unmatched: 3. The CDR3 consists of 15 residues. Germline V gene sequence: CDR1 SGHRS, CDR2 YFSETQ. Complete variable domain (other parts from reference TRBV5-1 and TRBJ2-1): KAGVTQTPRYLIKTRGQQVTLSCSPISGHRSVSWYQQTPGQGLQFLFEYFSETQRNKGNFPGRFSGRQFSNSRSEMNVSTLELGDSALYLCASSLGQREGNEQFFGPGTRLTVL.

The chain joins TRBV27 to TRBJ2-2, with 9 bases identical to TRBD2. Trimming cost V 5 bases and J 2 bases; bases outside gene matches: 9. This CDR3 is built from 17 residues. Germline CDR1 MNHEY, CDR2 SMNVEV (reference sequence). This chain's CDR3 is CASSPSQLAGNTGELFF. In nucleotides, the CDR3 is TGTGCCAGCAGTCCCTCTCAGCTAGCGGGAAACACCGGGGAGCTGTTTTTT.

The J gene is TRBJ1-6, the V gene TRBV5-1; 9 bases line up with TRBD1. The CDR3 consists of 13 residues. In germline, CDR1 is SGHRS, CDR2 YFSETQ. The ends lost 10 bases at V and 10 bases at J; junction bases unmatched: 9. CDR3 DNA: TGCGCCGGGAGACAGGGGGAAGACTCACCCCTCCACTTT. Translated, it gives CAGRQGEDSPLHF.

V and J are TRBV6-5 and TRBJ2-3; D uncertain. Germline lookup yields CDR1 MNHEY and CDR2 SVGAGI. V was pared by 8 bases and J by 0 bases, with 9 bases between. The CDR3 has 13 amino acids. This CDR3 is CASAPASTDTQYF. In DNA form, the CDR3 reads TGTGCCAGCGCCCCGGCTAGCACAGATACGCAGTATTTT.

The J gene is TRBJ2-3, the V gene TRBV11-2; D might be TRBD2 (5 bases). Germline loops: CDR1 SGHAT, CDR2 FQNNGV. Trimming stripped 6 bases from V and 0 bases from J, with 16 bases between. The CDR3 length is 16 residues. The CDR3: CASSLDLRGSTDTQYF. CDR3 bases: TGTGCCAGCAGTCTCGACTTACGAGGGAGCACAGATACGCAGTATTTT.

The chain combines TRBV5-1 with TRBJ1-2, with 9 positions matching TRBD1. The CDR3 consists of 14 residues. With 4 bases clipped from V and 6 bases from J, the junction kept 7 bases outside the gene matches. Germline V gives CDR1 SGHRS, CDR2 YFSETQ. The CDR3 region has the DNA TGCGCCAGCAGCGCGATGGGACAGGGTGATGGCTACACCTTC. It encodes CASSAMGQGDGYTF.

The J gene is TRBJ2-7, the V gene TRBV7-6; possible D gene TRBD2, 5 bases. This CDR3 contains 15 residues. The germline V and J ends were trimmed by 1 base and 1 base, with 11 bases remaining between them. The germline V gene has CDR1 SGHVS and CDR2 FNYEAQ. The CDR3 coding sequence is TGTGCCAGCAGCTTAGGTCATGAGGGATCCTACGAGCAGTACTTC. Residues: CASSLGHEGSYEQYF.

The V gene is TRBV11-2, the J gene TRBJ1-6; the D is unclear. Trimming took 3 bases from V and 10 from J, leaving 13 bases between them. The CDR3 loop spans 14 amino acids. Germline V gives CDR1 SGHAT, CDR2 FQNNGV. CDR3 nucleotides: TGTGCCAGCAGCTTCCGGGGTATGGGCTCACCCCTCCACTTT. Protein product: CASSFRGMGSPLHF.

The rearrangement joins TRBV4-2 to TRBJ1-1, with D unclear. From germline, CDR1 is LGHNA and CDR2 YNFKEQ. The CDR3 covers 15 residues. Trimming cost V 0 bases and J 1 base, with 9 bases left between them. CDR3 residues: CASSQELRENTEAFF. The DNA of the CDR3 is TGTGCCAGCAGCCAAGAGCTAAGGGAGAACACTGAAGCTTTCTTT.

This clone has more than one count but fewer than ten. The V gene is TRBV19, the J gene TRBJ2-3; D is undetermined. The CDR3 is made up of 13 amino acids. The germline V gene has CDR1 LNHDA and CDR2 SQIVND (reference sequence). Trimming pared 3 bases from V and 3 bases from J, leaving 7 bases between. CDR3 bases: TGTGCCAGTAGTATGGTCAGGACAGATACGCAGTATTTT. This encodes CASSMVRTDTQYF. Full variable domain (rest looked up from reference TRBV19 and TRBJ2-3): DGGITQSPKYLFRKEGQNVTLSCEQNLNHDAMYWYRQDPGQGLRLIYYSQIVNDFQKGDIAEGYSVSREKKESFPLTVTSAQKNPTAFYLCASSMVRTDTQYFGPGTRLTVL.

The CDR3 protein is CASSQEAPAFGGELFF. For the CDR3, the DNA is TGTGCCAGCAGCCAAGAAGCCCCCGCCTTCGGCGGGGAGCTGTTTTTT. The genes are TRBV3-1 (or the pseudogene TRBV3-2) and TRBJ2-2; D remains unclear. The CDR3 consists of 16 residues. With 0 bases removed from V and 7 bases from J, the gap between germline ends came to 15 bases. The germline gives CDR1 LGHDT, CDR2 YNNKEL (reference sequence).